One sample yielded the 16 T cell receptor beta chains listed below, sequenced in a study of blood T cells in healthy people across ages. Using a J-beta primer mix together with a sample-barcoded 5' primer, a second PCR was run for about 6 to 12 cycles. In TCRdb, the 5' RACE reads were re-called with MiXCR into one record per CDR3 protein. The sample has approximately 670,000 distinct CDR3 sequences, over 40% seen once. Sequencing input: blood. The origin of the receptors is a man older than 75 in good health.

The J gene is TRBJ1-2, the V gene TRBV18, with TRBD1 identical over 11 bases. With V trimmed by 3 bases and J by 8 bases, 5 bases remained unmatched. Per the germline V gene, CDR1 is KGHSH and CDR2 is LQKENI. The CDR3 length is 14 residues. The CDR3 DNA reads TGTGCCAGCTCACCGGACAGGGGGCAAAGAGGCTACACCTTC. The encoded protein is CASSPDRGQRGYTF.

This clonotype has a count of ten or more. V gene TRBV12-3 or TRBV12-4 combines with J gene TRBJ2-7; no firm D call. Trimming shortened V by 1 base and J by 7 bases, and 14 bases separated the two germline ends. This CDR3 has 14 residues. The CDR3 DNA is TGTGCCAGCAGTTTAGTTCCGAAGGAAGGGGAGCAGTACTTC. Protein sequence: CASSLVPKEGEQYF.

This clonotype was detected many times. V usage is TRBV5-1 and J usage is TRBJ2-7; perhaps TRBD1 as D (6 bases). Germline loops: CDR1 SGHRS, CDR2 YFSETQ. CDR3 length: 14 amino acids. V shed 1 base and J shed 0 bases, with 8 bases lying between them. The CDR3 sequence is CASSLQGSSYEQYF. For the CDR3, the DNA is TGCGCCAGCAGCTTGCAGGGGAGCTCCTACGAGCAGTACTTC.

The V gene is TRBV6-2 or TRBV6-3, the J gene TRBJ2-3, with D tentatively TRBD2 (6 bases). V lost 7 bases to trimming and J lost 1 base, with 9 bases between them. Per the germline V gene, CDR1 is MNHEY and CDR2 is SVGEGT. The CDR3 has 13 residues. The CDR3 DNA follows: TGTGCCAGCAAATCTAGCGGCACAGATACGCAGTATTTT. This translates into CASKSSGTDTQYF.

The rearrangement links TRBV20-1 to TRBJ2-7; 9 nucleotides agree with TRBD1. The length of the CDR3 is 14 residues. The trim removed 5 bases at V and 1 base at J, leaving 6 bases unmatched. From germline, CDR1 is DFQATT and CDR2 SNEGSKA (reference sequence). CDR3 sequence (DNA): TGCAGTGCTGGGACAGGGTGGGATTCCTACGAGCAGTACTTC. Translation: CSAGTGWDSYEQYF.

This clonotype came up once. A junction end diverges from the germline sequence, so it may reflect a read error. The V and J genes are TRBV25-1 and TRBJ1-5, with 8 nucleotides matching TRBD1. Germline V gives CDR1 MGHDK, CDR2 SYGVNS. This CDR3 spans 18 amino acids. CDR3 protein: CVSSEFPGGYRGNQPQHF. CDR3 sequence (DNA): TGTGTCAGCAGTGAATTCCCAGGGGGCTATCGGGGCAATCAGCCCCAGCATTTT. Supplemented by reference TRBV25-1 and TRBJ1-5, the full variable domain reads EADIYQTPRYLVIGTGKKITLECSQTMGHDKMYWYQQDPGMELHLIHYSYGVNSTEKGDLSSESTVSRIRTEHFPLTLESARPSHTSQYLCVSSEFPGGYRGNQPQHFGDGTRLSIL.

V gene TRBV20-1 combines with J gene TRBJ1-6; 7 nucleotides align to TRBD1. V lost 5 bases and J lost 0; bases outside the gene matches: 10. In germline, CDR1 is DFQATT, CDR2 SNEGSKA (reference sequence). CDR3 size: 17 residues. The CDR3, as DNA: TGCAGTGCTTCTCCCAGGGGGTCGAGCTCCTATAATTCACCCCTCCACTTT. Its translation is CSASPRGSSSYNSPLHF.

The chain employs TRBV11-2 and TRBJ2-3, with 8 bases that match TRBD1. Germline V gives CDR1 SGHAT, CDR2 FQNNGV. Trimming at V came to 5 bases and at J to 6 bases, leaving 16 bases not matched to a gene. The CDR3 extends over 17 amino acids. The CDR3, as DNA: TGTGCCAGCAGCCCCAGGGGGCTGTCTAGTCGGGGGGATACGCAGTATTTT. Residues: CASSPRGLSSRGDTQYF.

The J gene is TRBJ2-7, the V gene TRBV29-1; D might be TRBD1 (6 bases). Germline V gives CDR1 SQVTM, CDR2 ANQGSEA. The CDR3 is 14 residues long. Deletions cut 6 bases from V and 7 bases from J, with 22 bases between. The CDR3 reads CSVARGQSYNEQYF. CDR3 sequence (DNA): TGCAGCGTCGCACGGGGACAATCCTACAATGAGCAGTACTTC.

This clonotype showed up just once. The J gene is TRBJ2-1, the V gene TRBV20-1; TRBD2 aligns across 8 bases. The V and J ends lost 1 base and 2 bases, in that order; junction bases with no gene match: 4. The germline gives CDR1 DFQATT, CDR2 SNEGSKA (reference sequence). The CDR3 loop spans 15 amino acids. The DNA of the CDR3 is TGCAGTGCTAGAGCCCTGGGACTAGCCTACAATGAGCAGTTCTTC. Amino acid sequence: CSARALGLAYNEQFF.

The table lists this clonotype with a few counts. This chain connects TRBV4-3 to TRBJ1-2; 7 nucleotides agree with TRBD1. This CDR3 has 16 amino acids. Per the germline V gene, CDR1 is LGHNA and CDR2 is YSLEER. Trimming cost V 0 bases and J 9 bases; bases outside gene matches: 13. The CDR3 DNA is TGCGCCAGCAGCCAAGATCTGCTGACAGGGCCGCTCAGCTACACCTTC. It codes for CASSQDLLTGPLSYTF.

This clonotype was observed a single time. The V gene is TRBV5-1, the J gene TRBJ2-3; D gene unclear. In germline, CDR1 is SGHRS, CDR2 YFSETQ. The CDR3 is made up of 15 amino acids. The V gene lost 6 bases and the J gene lost 1 base, with 15 bases spanning the gap. The DNA for the CDR3 is TGCGCCAGCACAGTGGGCCACACCGGCACAGATACGCAGTATTTT. Translating gives CASTVGHTGTDTQYF.

The chain recombines TRBV5-1 with TRBJ1-1; a possible D gene is TRBD1 (5 bases). In germline, CDR1 is SGHRS, CDR2 YFSETQ. This CDR3 has 15 residues. Deletions cut 3 bases from V and 0 bases from J, with 12 bases between. The CDR3 coding sequence is TGCGCCAGCAGCTCTTCCGGGACCATGAACACTGAAGCTTTCTTT. Translated, it gives CASSSSGTMNTEAFF.

The V gene is TRBV20-1, the J gene TRBJ2-1; D is uncertain. Trimming removed 0 bases at V and 1 base at J, with 13 bases between. This CDR3 has 16 residues. Germline assignment: CDR1 DFQATT and CDR2 SNEGSKA (reference sequence). CDR3 in amino acids: CSARDLGQKSYNEQFF. The DNA for the CDR3 is TGCAGTGCTAGAGATCTTGGCCAGAAATCCTACAATGAGCAGTTCTTC.

This sequence joins TRBV7-9 and TRBJ2-5; 8 positions agree with TRBD1. V lost 3 bases, J lost 1 base, and 7 bases stayed unmatched. The germline gives CDR1 SEHNR, CDR2 FQNEAQ (reference sequence). The CDR3 loop spans 16 amino acids. DNA for the CDR3: TGTGCCAGCAGCTTCGCGCCAGGGGGCACCCAAGAGACCCAGTACTTC. Translated, it gives CASSFAPGGTQETQYF.

This clonotype appeared many times. V is TRBV4-2 and J is TRBJ2-5, with D unclear. With 5 bases removed from V and 5 bases from J, the gap between germline ends came to 12 bases. The germline CDR1 and CDR2 sequences are LGHNA and YNFKEQ. CDR3 length: 13 amino acids. For the CDR3, the DNA is TGTGCCAGCAGCAAGGACGTTTGGGAGACCCAGTACTTC. The encoded protein is CASSKDVWETQYF.